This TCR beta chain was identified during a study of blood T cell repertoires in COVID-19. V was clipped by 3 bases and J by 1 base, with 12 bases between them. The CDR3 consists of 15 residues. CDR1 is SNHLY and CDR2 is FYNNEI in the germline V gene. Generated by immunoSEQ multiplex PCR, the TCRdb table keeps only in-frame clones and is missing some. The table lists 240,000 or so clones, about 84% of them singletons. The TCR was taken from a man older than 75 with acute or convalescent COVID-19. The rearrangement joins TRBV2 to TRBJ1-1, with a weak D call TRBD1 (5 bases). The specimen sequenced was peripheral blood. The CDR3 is CASSEPRTRNTEAFF. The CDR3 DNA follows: TGTGCCAGCAGTGAGCCCCGGACACGGAACACTGAAGCTTTCTTT.